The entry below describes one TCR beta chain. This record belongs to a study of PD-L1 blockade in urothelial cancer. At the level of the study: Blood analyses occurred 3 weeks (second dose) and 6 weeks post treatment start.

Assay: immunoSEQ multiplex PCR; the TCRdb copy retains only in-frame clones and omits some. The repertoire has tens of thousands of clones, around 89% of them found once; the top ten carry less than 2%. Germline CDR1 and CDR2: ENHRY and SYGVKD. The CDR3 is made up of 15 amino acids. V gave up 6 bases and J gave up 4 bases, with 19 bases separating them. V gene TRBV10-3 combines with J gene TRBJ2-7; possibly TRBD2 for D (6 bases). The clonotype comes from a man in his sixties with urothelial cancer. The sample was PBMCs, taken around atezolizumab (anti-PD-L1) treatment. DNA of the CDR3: TGTGCCATCAGCGGACGGGAGATCAAGGCGTACGAGCAGTACTTC. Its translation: CAISGREIKAYEQYF.